The 2 T cell receptor beta chains listed next were all sequenced from one sample in a study of shared clonotypes between healthy human individuals. Only in-frame clones appear in the TCRdb table, and some are missing; sequencing was by immunoSEQ multiplex PCR. The sample consists of approximately 1.5 million clones, under 99% of them appearing once. Sequences were obtained from naive CD4+ T cells sorted from blood. The subset was: CD45RA+ positively selected. These receptor sequences come from a man aged 25 to 45 in good health.

The chain uses TRBV9 and TRBJ1-4, with 10 bases aligning to TRBD1. The CDR3 has 16 residues. J lost 7 bases, V lost 0 bases, and 6 bases had no gene match. Per the germline V gene, CDR1 is SGDLS and CDR2 is YYNGEE. CDR3 sequence reads: CASSVGDRGLGEKLFF. CDR3 nucleotides: TGTGCCAGCAGCGTAGGGGACAGGGGCTTAGGTGAAAAACTGTTTTTT.

Of note for this clone: Other DNA sequences in the sample encode the same CDR3. This chain links TRBV5-1 with TRBJ2-3; the D is unclear. Germline values: CDR1 SGHRS, CDR2 YFSETQ. This CDR3 region has 13 residues. V lost 0 bases, J lost 3 bases, and 5 bases lay in between. The CDR3 loop is CASSLVGTDTQYF. CDR3 coding DNA: TGCGCCAGCAGCTTGGTAGGGACAGATACGCAGTATTTT.